This TCR beta chain was documented in a study of blood T cell repertoires in COVID-19. In the original analysis: Amplification of reference gene primers was used by the study to estimate nucleated cell counts. Assay: immunoSEQ multiplex PCR; the TCRdb copy retains only in-frame clones and omits some. D and trimming were read from the DNA, whereas the V and J calls and clone size are those reported in that table. The repertoire has about 400,000 clones, approximately 88% of them found once; the top ten carry 2% to 2.5%. There are 19 residues in the CDR3. Germline CDR1 is KGHSH and CDR2 is LQKENI. J gave up 1 base and V 2 bases, and 13 bases lay outside the gene matches. The cohort comprised adults aged 18 to 89 years residing in around 25 US areas.

Sequencing was carried out using PBMCs or T cells enriched from blood (not recorded which). The chain employs TRBV18 and TRBJ1-5; the match to TRBD1 covers 8 bases. The receptor comes from a woman between 35 and 50 years old with acute COVID-19. CDR3 bases: TGTGCCAGCTCACCAGATACGGGACAGGCAAAGAGGAGCAATCAGCCCCAGCATTTT. Amino acid sequence: CASSPDTGQAKRSNQPQHF.